Each of the 30 T cell receptor beta chains below was sequenced from the same sample in a study of response to subunit inactivated influenza vaccine. Each CDR3 protein is one row after TCRdb ran MiXCR on the RT-PCR reads. The table records approximately 490,000 distinct CDR3 sequences, 6% to 9% of them present only once. The source material was PBMCs from blood, sampled around 25 months after vaccination. The receptor set was obtained from a man aged 45 to 75 who received an inactivated influenza vaccine.

The chain has TRBV29-1 and TRBJ2-1; D unresolved. This CDR3 comprises 13 residues. The germline V gene encodes CDR1 SQVTM and CDR2 ANQGSEA. Trimming pared 3 bases from V and 6 bases from J, leaving 12 bases between. The CDR3 coding sequence is TGCAGCGTTGACAGAACACCTACCAATGAGCAGTTCTTC. Its protein is CSVDRTPTNEQFF.

The chain uses TRBV20-1 and TRBJ2-3; the match to TRBD2 covers 8 bases. CDR3 length: 14 residues. Unmatched junction bases numbered 4, after V lost 4 bases and J lost 1 base. Germline-derived CDR1 and CDR2 are DFQATT and SNEGSKA (reference sequence). The CDR3 coding sequence is TGCAGTGCTACCATGACTAGCGGCACAGATACGCAGTATTTT. Amino acid sequence: CSATMTSGTDTQYF.

The chain joins TRBV20-1 to TRBJ2-2, with 12 bases identical to TRBD2. This CDR3 comprises 16 residues. Germline trimming cut 3 bases from V and 1 base from J; bases unmatched to any gene: 3. Germline V gives CDR1 DFQATT, CDR2 SNEGSKA (reference sequence). For the CDR3, the DNA is TGCAGTGCTAGTGTGACTAGCGGGAGGAACACCGGGGAGCTGTTTTTT. Encoded protein: CSASVTSGRNTGELFF.

This clonotype showed up many times. The chain combines TRBV18 with TRBJ1-1; TRBD1 matches 7 bases. CDR3 length: 14 amino acids. Germline V gene sequence: CDR1 KGHSH, CDR2 LQKENI. The ends lost 1 base at V and 2 bases at J; junction bases unmatched: 1. The CDR3 region is CASSPRDRNTEAFF. The CDR3 DNA sequence: TGTGCCAGCTCACCACGGGACAGAAACACTGAAGCTTTCTTT.

This clonotype has ten or more counts. The chain joins TRBV5-1 to TRBJ2-7; 7 bases align to TRBD2. The CDR3 sequence is 14 residues long. The germline CDR1 and CDR2 sequences are SGHRS and YFSETQ. Trimming removed 2 bases from V and 5 bases from J; junction bases left unmatched: 7. The CDR3 here is CASSFSGLMDEQYF. CDR3 sequence (DNA): TGCGCCAGCAGCTTTAGCGGGCTAATGGACGAGCAGTACTTC.

This clonotype was detected a few times. The chain links TRBV29-1 to TRBJ1-2; 9 positions agree with TRBD1. The V gene's germline CDR1 is SQVTM and CDR2 ANQGSEA. The CDR3 covers 12 residues. Unmatched junction bases numbered 3, after V lost 6 bases and J lost 4 bases. CDR3 nucleotide sequence: TGCAGCGTGGGGGACAGGGCCTATGGCTACACCTTC. It specifies CSVGDRAYGYTF.

V and J are TRBV7-2 and TRBJ2-1; the match to TRBD2 covers 7 bases. The junction had 6 bases not matched to a gene; V was cut back by 5 bases and J by 2 bases. This CDR3 spans 15 amino acids. The germline gives CDR1 SGHTA, CDR2 FQGNSA. CDR3: CASSRSGGTYNEQFF. The CDR3 nucleotides read TGTGCCAGCAGCCGATCGGGGGGTACCTACAATGAGCAGTTCTTC.

V and J are TRBV4-3 and TRBJ2-4, with a weak D call TRBD1 (5 bases). V shed 0 bases and J shed 7 bases, with 16 bases lying between them. Germline V gene lookup returns CDR1 LGHNA and CDR2 YSLEER. This CDR3 region has 16 residues. The CDR3 loop is CASSQDNSAQGNIQYF. The CDR3 nucleotides are TGCGCCAGCAGCCAAGATAATTCAGCTCAGGGCAACATTCAGTACTTC.

This clonotype was found a few times. V usage is TRBV20-1 and J usage is TRBJ2-1; 9 bases line up with TRBD2. The germline CDR1 and CDR2 sequences are DFQATT and SNEGSKA (reference sequence). The CDR3 spans 15 residues. V lost 6 bases, J lost 4 bases, and 10 bases stayed unmatched. Here the CDR3 DNA reads TGCAGTGCCGCAACCGGGACTAGCACATACAATGAGCAGTTCTTC. It yields the protein CSAATGTSTYNEQFF.

The chain uses TRBV5-1 and TRBJ2-7, with 13 bases that match TRBD2. The junction had 6 bases not matched to a gene; V was cut back by 4 bases and J by 2 bases. The CDR3 spans 16 residues. Germline values: CDR1 SGHRS, CDR2 YFSETQ. The CDR3 DNA reads TGCGCCAGCAGCGTAGGAGGGACTAGCGGGACCTACGAGCAGTACTTC. It specifies CASSVGGTSGTYEQYF.

The rearrangement uses TRBV5-1 and TRBJ2-7; no clear D gene. CDR3 size: 14 residues. Germline assignment: CDR1 SGHRS and CDR2 YFSETQ. V was trimmed by 0 bases and J by 1 base, leaving 8 bases between them. The CDR3 sequence: CASSLEGKSYEQYF. The CDR3 nucleotides are TGCGCCAGCAGCTTGGAAGGGAAATCCTACGAGCAGTACTTC.

The table lists this clonotype with a few counts. This chain links TRBV6-8 with TRBJ1-5; D is ambiguous. CDR1 is MNHGY and CDR2 is SAAAGT in the germline V gene. V was clipped by 6 bases and J by 4 bases, with 34 bases between them. The CDR3 covers 21 residues. CDR3 loop: CASRKEPEASPSLGPNQPQHF. In DNA form, the CDR3 reads TGTGCCAGCAGGAAGGAACCGGAGGCCTCGCCCAGCCTCGGTCCAAATCAGCCCCAGCATTTT.

This clonotype was seen many times. CDR3 loop: CASSPIGLAGVAQYF. The CDR3 DNA is TGCGCCAGCAGCCCGATTGGACTAGCGGGGGTCGCCCAGTACTTC. The chain has TRBV4-1 and TRBJ2-5; 13 bases map to TRBD2. Germline loops: CDR1 MGHRA, CDR2 YSYEKL. The CDR3 extends over 15 amino acids. V was clipped by 4 bases and J by 9 bases; unmatched bases: 8.

This clonotype was picked up a small number of times. The CDR3 protein is CASKLRDGQETQYF. In DNA, the CDR3 is TGCGCCAGCAAGCTTCGGGACGGACAAGAGACCCAGTACTTC. The chain links TRBV5-1 to TRBJ2-5; D tentatively fits TRBD1 or TRBD2 (5 bases each). Germline V gives CDR1 SGHRS, CDR2 YFSETQ. This CDR3 is 14 amino acids long. V was shortened by 6 bases and J by 2 bases, with 14 bases between the two germline ends. Supplemented by reference TRBV5-1 and TRBJ2-5, the full variable domain reads KAGVTQTPRYLIKTRGQQVTLSCSPISGHRSVSWYQQTPGQGLQFLFEYFSETQRNKGNFPGRFSGRQFSNSRSEMNVSTLELGDSALYLCASKLRDGQETQYFGPGTRLLVL.

This clonotype occurred a few times. The gene calls are TRBV28 and TRBJ2-7; the D is unclear. There are 13 residues in the CDR3. Germline CDR1 and CDR2: MDHEN and SYDVKM. For the CDR3, the DNA is TGTGCAGCAATTAGCCGCAATACCTACGAGCAGTACTTC. Protein: CAAISRNTYEQYF.

A few counts support this clonotype. The chain employs TRBV12-3 or TRBV12-4 and TRBJ2-2; 8 nucleotides align to TRBD1. This CDR3 is built from 15 residues. The V gene end was trimmed by 3 bases and the J gene end by 7 bases; junction bases not matched to a gene: 7. The CDR3 bases are TGTGCCAGCAGTTTGGTCCAGGGGGCAGTCGGGGAGCTGTTTTTT. The encoded protein is CASSLVQGAVGELFF.

In this sample, this clonotype turned up a few times. V usage is TRBV29-1 and J usage is TRBJ2-5; no definite D call. CDR3 length: 12 residues. Germline CDR1 SQVTM, CDR2 ANQGSEA. The V gene lost 3 bases and the J gene lost 4 bases, with 9 bases spanning the gap. The DNA of the CDR3 is TGCAGCGTTGACAGAGTCCCAGAGACCCAGTACTTC. Residues: CSVDRVPETQYF.

This clonotype was found many times. This chain links TRBV4-2 with TRBJ2-1, with 7 nucleotides matching TRBD1. CDR1 is LGHNA, CDR2 YNFKEQ, per germline. The CDR3 extends over 13 amino acids. After removal of 2 bases from V and 6 bases from J, the junction contained 1 base not matched to a gene. DNA of the CDR3: TGTGCCAGCAGCCAAAGGGACAGCAATGAGCAGTTCTTC. Translating gives CASSQRDSNEQFF.

This clonotype was seen more than once but under ten times. The CDR3 region is CASSYGSYNEQFF. Here the CDR3 DNA reads TGTGCCAGCAGTTACGGATCCTACAATGAGCAGTTCTTC. The chain employs TRBV12-3 or TRBV12-4 and TRBJ2-1; no clear D gene. V was shortened by 4 bases and J by 1 base, with 5 bases between the two germline ends. This CDR3 has 13 residues.

This clonotype was counted between two and nine times. The chain combines TRBV9 with TRBJ2-1; the D is unclear. CDR1 and CDR2 from the germline V gene are SGDLS and YYNGEE. The V end was cut by 4 bases, the J end by 0 bases, with 11 bases between. This CDR3 is built from 15 residues. The CDR3 sequence is CASSPSASSYNEQFF. The CDR3 region has the DNA TGTGCCAGCAGCCCATCGGCGAGCTCCTACAATGAGCAGTTCTTC.

At least ten counts were recorded for this clonotype. CDR3 sequence (DNA): TGCGCCAGCAGCCTAGGTAGGGCCTATGAGCAGTTCTTC. This translates into CASSLGRAYEQFF. The V gene is TRBV4-3, the J gene TRBJ2-1; D uncertain. Trimming took 4 bases from V and 8 from J, leaving 12 bases between them. Germline CDR1 reads LGHNA; CDR2 reads YSLEER. The CDR3 runs 13 residues.

This clonotype was seen only a few times. This rearrangement joins TRBV7-9 to TRBJ2-3; D gene ambiguous. The CDR3 consists of 15 residues. V lost 3 bases, J lost 1 base, and 11 bases lay in between. Germline-derived CDR1 and CDR2 are SEHNR and FQNEAQ (reference sequence). The CDR3: CASSFSASGTDTQYF. CDR3 nucleotide sequence: TGTGCCAGCAGCTTCTCCGCTTCAGGCACAGATACGCAGTATTTT. Complete variable domain (other parts from reference TRBV7-9 and TRBJ2-3): DTGVSQNPRHKITKRGQNVTFRCDPISEHNRLYWYRQTLGQGPEFLTYFQNEAQLEKSRLLSDRFSAERPKGSFSTLEIQRTEQGDSAMYLCASSFSASGTDTQYFGPGTRLTVL.

The CDR3 loop is CAITVNMNYGYTF. The CDR3 DNA reads TGTGCCATCACTGTAAATATGAACTATGGCTACACCTTC. The J gene is TRBJ1-2, the V gene TRBV10-3, with D unclear. Between the trimmed V and J ends, which lost 7 bases and 2 bases, there was a span of 11 bases. CDR3 size: 13 residues. Looked up from germline, CDR1 is ENHRY and CDR2 is SYGVKD.

This clonotype showed up many times. The chain employs TRBV20-1 and TRBJ2-7; no firm D call. V dropped 7 bases and J dropped 0 bases, with 7 bases sitting between them. Germline CDR1 and CDR2: DFQATT and SNEGSKA (reference sequence). The CDR3 contains 11 residues. The CDR3 sequence is CSGQTSYEQYF. Written as DNA, the CDR3 is TGCAGTGGTCAAACCTCCTACGAGCAGTACTTC.

The chain has TRBV29-1 and TRBJ2-3; D tentatively fits TRBD1 or TRBD2 (5 bases each). The CDR3 loop spans 16 amino acids. Germline V gives CDR1 SQVTM, CDR2 ANQGSEA. V was clipped by 3 bases and J by 0 bases, with 16 bases between them. The CDR3: CSVDFRGDLSTDTQYF. CDR3 DNA sequence: TGCAGCGTTGATTTCCGGGGCGATTTAAGCACAGATACGCAGTATTTT.

This clonotype has only a few counts. The chain joins TRBV10-3 to TRBJ2-6; D may be TRBD1 (5 bases). This CDR3 has 19 amino acids. The germline V gene encodes CDR1 ENHRY and CDR2 SYGVKD. Trimming cost V 4 bases and J 0 bases, with 19 bases left between them. The CDR3 region has the DNA TGTGCCATCAGTGGGCCGACAGATTCCTACCTCTCTGGGGCCAACGTCCTGACTTTC. Translated: CAISGPTDSYLSGANVLTF.

CDR3 sequence: CASSLGLSGATDTQYF. CDR3 nucleotide sequence: TGTGCCAGCAGCTTAGGCCTTAGCGGGGCTACAGATACGCAGTATTTT. The chain is built from TRBV7-2 and TRBJ2-3; 8 bases line up with TRBD2. J gave up 3 bases and V 1 base, and 6 bases lay outside the gene matches. The germline V gene encodes CDR1 SGHTA and CDR2 FQGNSA. The CDR3 covers 16 residues. Full variable domain (outside the CDR3, taken from reference TRBV7-2 and TRBJ2-3): GAGVSQSPSNKVTEKGKDVELRCDPISGHTALYWYRQSLGQGLEFLIYFQGNSAPDKSGLPSDRFSAERTGGSVSTLTIQRTQQEDSAVYLCASSLGLSGATDTQYFGPGTRLTVL.

The V call is TRBV6-4, the J call TRBJ2-4; 10 positions match TRBD1. Trimming at V came to 5 bases and at J to 0 bases, leaving 19 bases not matched to a gene. The CDR3 is 21 residues long. CDR1 and CDR2 from the germline V gene are MRHNA and SNTAGT. CDR3 sequence: CASSTPGTGDLRLLAKNIQYF. The CDR3 region has the DNA TGTGCCAGCAGTACCCCCGGGACAGGGGACCTCCGGTTACTAGCCAAAAACATTCAGTACTTC.

This clonotype was counted at least ten times. This chain joins TRBV4-2 and TRBJ2-5; 10 bases agree with TRBD2. This CDR3 is built from 15 residues. After removal of 1 base from V and 5 bases from J, the junction contained 4 bases not matched to a gene. CDR1 is LGHNA, CDR2 YNFKEQ, per germline. In nucleotides, the CDR3 is TGTGCCAGCAGCCAAGGGGGTAGCGGGGGGGAGACCCAGTACTTC. It encodes CASSQGGSGGETQYF.

The chain recombines TRBV6-2 or TRBV6-3 with TRBJ1-1; the D is unclear. CDR3 length: 14 residues. Deletions cut 6 bases from V and 7 bases from J, with 18 bases between. Germline-derived CDR1 and CDR2 are MNHEY and SVGEGT. CDR3 in amino acids: CASSLTSGSFEAFF. The DNA for the CDR3 is TGTGCCAGCAGCCTGACATCAGGAAGCTTTGAAGCTTTCTTT.